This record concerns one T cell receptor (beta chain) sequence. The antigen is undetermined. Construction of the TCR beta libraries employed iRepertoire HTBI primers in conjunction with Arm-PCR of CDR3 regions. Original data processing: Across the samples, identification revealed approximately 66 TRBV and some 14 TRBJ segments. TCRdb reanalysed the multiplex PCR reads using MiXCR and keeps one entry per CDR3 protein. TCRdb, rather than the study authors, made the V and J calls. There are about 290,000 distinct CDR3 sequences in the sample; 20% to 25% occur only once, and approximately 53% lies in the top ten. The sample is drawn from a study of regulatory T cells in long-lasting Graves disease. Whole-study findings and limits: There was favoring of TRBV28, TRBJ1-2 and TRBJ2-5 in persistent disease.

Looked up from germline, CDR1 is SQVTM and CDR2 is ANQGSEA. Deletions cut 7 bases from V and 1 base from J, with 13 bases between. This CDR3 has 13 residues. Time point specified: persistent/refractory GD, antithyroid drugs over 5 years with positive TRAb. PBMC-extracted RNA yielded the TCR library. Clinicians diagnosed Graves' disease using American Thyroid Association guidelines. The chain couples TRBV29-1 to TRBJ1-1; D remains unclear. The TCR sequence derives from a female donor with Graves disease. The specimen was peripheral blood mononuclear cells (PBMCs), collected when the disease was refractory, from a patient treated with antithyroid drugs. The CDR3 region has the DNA TGCAGCGCCGGGGTAGGTGGGAACACTGAAGCTTTCTTT. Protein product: CSAGVGGNTEAFF. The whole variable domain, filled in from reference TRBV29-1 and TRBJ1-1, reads SAVISQKPSRDICQRGTSLTIQCQVDSQVTMMFWYRQQPGQSLTLIATANQGSEATYESGFVIDKFPISRPNLTFSTLTVSNMSPEDSSIYLCSAGVGGNTEAFFGQGTRLTVV.